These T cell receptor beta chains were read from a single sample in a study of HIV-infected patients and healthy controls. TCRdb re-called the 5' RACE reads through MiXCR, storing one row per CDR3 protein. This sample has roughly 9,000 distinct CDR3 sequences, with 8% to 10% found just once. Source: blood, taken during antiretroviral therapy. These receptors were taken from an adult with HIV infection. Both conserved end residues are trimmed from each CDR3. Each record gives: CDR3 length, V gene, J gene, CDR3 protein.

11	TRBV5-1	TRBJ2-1	ASSSTSYNEQF
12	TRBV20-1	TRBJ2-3	SARGGGRADTQY
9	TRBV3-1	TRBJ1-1	ASSQGLQAF
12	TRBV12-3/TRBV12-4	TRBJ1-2	ASSLATTNYGYT
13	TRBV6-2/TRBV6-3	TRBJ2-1	ASSNRLAVQNEQF
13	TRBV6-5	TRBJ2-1	ASSVGTSGDNEQF
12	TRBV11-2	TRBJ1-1	ASSLSSMNTEAF
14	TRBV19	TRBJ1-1	ASSIFGPGRNTEAF
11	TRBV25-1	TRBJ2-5	ASSWAGQETQY
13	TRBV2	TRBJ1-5	ASSSTGVGNQPQH
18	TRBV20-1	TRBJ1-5	SARPGPGTDSFHSNQPQH
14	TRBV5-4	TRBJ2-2	ASSLAASGNTGELF
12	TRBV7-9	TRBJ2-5	ASSLSVWLETQY
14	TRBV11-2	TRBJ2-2	ASSLVASPSTGELF
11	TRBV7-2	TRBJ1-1	ASSPGALGEAF
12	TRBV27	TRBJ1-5	ASSLQGEGQPQH
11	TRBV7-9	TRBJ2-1	ASSLGFYNEQF
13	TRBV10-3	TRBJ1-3	AIRGTARAGNTIY
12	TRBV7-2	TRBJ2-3	ASSPGTSTYTQY
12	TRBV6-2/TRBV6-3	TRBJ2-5	ASSYAGAAETQY
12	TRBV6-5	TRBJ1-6	ASSYSGRNSPLH
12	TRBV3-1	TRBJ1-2	ASSQDAGGFGYT
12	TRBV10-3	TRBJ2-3	AISDPTGTYTQY
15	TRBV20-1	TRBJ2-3	SARGALSGSSTDTQY